This T cell receptor beta chain was obtained from a study of cytomegalovirus exposure and HLA in healthy donors (dated by TCRdb to between 2016 and 2019). For the study in its entirety: An earlier analysis of several hundred of the donors reported 250 to 350 Gb of sequence data and 117 million unique TCR beta sequences from 150 million to 200 million T cells. An early release that covered fewer than 800 HLA-typed donors contained approximately 300 gigabases of sequencing data and around 80 million unique TCR sequences. Of the roughly 400 genotyped donors, approximately 83% fell in the genetic ancestry cluster associated with self-reported Caucasian donors. The study aimed to test whether cataloging public T cell receptors could reveal signatures of past pathogen exposure. The study used immunosequencing to profile the T cell repertoires of 666 subjects and linked those repertoires to cytomegalovirus serostatus. In addition to the first cohort of approximately 670 subjects, a separate validation cohort of approximately 120 different subjects was used. High-throughput TCR immunosequencing, statistical association of individual TCRs with disease status, and machine learning were combined to predict cytomegalovirus infection status. A later analysis re-analyzed previously published TCR beta repertoires from 600 to 850 donors and added high-resolution HLA genotyping to study TCR occurrence patterns. Rather than using new phenotypic data, the later analysis identified candidate immune exposures from TCR beta sequences and from how often those sequences occurred across donors. An earlier analysis of fewer than 700 of the donors applied high-throughput TCR beta sequencing to assess whether each TCR beta V gene segment acted as functional or pseudogenic. Donor age, sex, ethnicity and CMV serostatus were collected together with the repertoire data. A later genetic analysis used genome-wide SNP genotypes for about three fifths of the roughly 700 donors, treating that subset as a discovery cohort. All discovery cohort repertoires had been generated on a single sequencing platform. Both class I and class II loci were covered by HLA typing, at four-digit resolution. Typing coverage differed by locus: A, B, C, DRB1 and DQB1 were typed in about 629-640 donors, DQA1 in roughly 510, DPA1 in approximately 600, and DPB1 in approximately 450. About 5 DR-DQ haplotypes were handled as single units for association and clustering, since linkage in the cohort was strong. Among about 400 genotyped donors of the cohort, an average of approximately 240,000 unique TCR beta nucleotide sequences was sequenced per donor, of which about 18% were non-productive. Beyond this particular receptor, the publication reports: In a later analysis, about 16,000 TCR beta sequences were associated with specific HLA alleles at a false discovery rate of 0.05. In a later analysis, several top co-occurrence clusters were reported to appear linked to parvovirus B19, influenza, CMV and Epstein-Barr virus. HLA typing was unavailable for some donors at each locus, so association tests used only the typed subset. According to a later genetic analysis, donors in an Asian-associated ancestry cluster had fewer N-insertions in productive TCRs than the approximately 670-donor mean. Assigning TCR associations to individual alleles was difficult when HLA alleles, especially DR and DQ, strongly co-occurred. Only TCR beta chains were sequenced in this cohort, and the absence of alpha or paired-chain data limited detectable features. The sequencing pipeline was judged likely to have produced a cluster of highly shared sequence variants as a technical artifact. In a later analysis, most CMV-associated TCR beta chains were found to appear HLA-restricted, with HLA associations seemingly driven largely by CMV exposure. Presence/absence analyses assumed roughly uniform sequencing depth across donors, an assumption that may not hold. The classifier was reported to diagnose cytomegalovirus status with high specificity and sensitivity in both the original and validation cohorts. V-gene and J-gene trimming of TCR beta chains was associated with a missense DCLRE1C variant in a later genetic analysis, and the association was replicated in an independent cohort. Because the 87-base-pair reads could not distinguish some IMGT-functional V segments, including TRBV6-2 and TRBV6-3, those segments were excluded. Because counts were too low, about 15 rarely observed V segments, including chromosome 9 orphons, were left out of the earlier analysis of 500 to 650 of the donors. A few of the identified cytomegalovirus-associated TCR beta chains were confirmed in vitro to be specific for cytomegalovirus antigens. The authors suggested that the approach could potentially be generalized to other disease states and immunological phenotypes. An earlier analysis of several hundred of the donors showed that most TCR beta V segments appeared in productive rearrangements either about 87% or about 30% of the time, which broadly matched IMGT annotations. In a later analysis, HLA-associated TCR beta chains showed more clonal expansion and lower generation probabilities than non-associated chains that were equally common. A further reported finding was that TCR beta sequences accurately predicted the HLA-A and HLA-B alleles for most subjects in the first cohort. In a later analysis, TCR association rates were found to vary across HLA loci, with the most associated TCRs seen for DRB1 alleles and the fewest for HLA-C alleles. Most TCR sequences were seen in very few donors, while some public TCRs were found in many individuals. Linkage disequilibrium might explain the correlated functional status among segregating V segments, but an unknown experimental factor could not be excluded. The study listed 150 to 200 TCR beta chains as associated with cytomegalovirus. Immune exposure information for the cohort was limited to CMV serostatus.

Its CDR3 holds 13 amino acids, cysteine through phenylalanine. Only CDR3 DNA is held: 39 bases, read in frame from base 1. The germline V gene encodes CDR1 MNHEY and CDR2 SVGAGI. V and J are truncated by 5 bases and 1 base respectively, leaving an intervening sequence of 7 bases. In total, more than 500 healthy bone marrow donors made up the cohort. At the time of sampling, every cohort member was nominally healthy, though immune exposures that went unrecorded were likely present. The donor was CMV seronegative and belonged to the group of 352 seronegative cohort members. A peripheral blood sample was collected from each donor, and TCR beta sequencing was performed on peripheral blood mononuclear cells. Genomic DNA extraction from the blood cell samples was performed with the Qiagen DNeasy Blood Extraction Kit. Of note for this clone: Its cognate antigen has yet to be identified. Base qualities were left out, and no much larger clone turns up one base away.

Preparation of the library involved the immunoSEQ multiplex PCR assay. The multiplex PCR relied on a mix of 60 forward primers for TCR Vbeta segments and 13 reverse primers for TCR Jbeta segments. The CDR3 region of rearranged TCR beta genes was amplified from genomic DNA with a multiplex PCR assay. The amplified TCR beta libraries were sequenced on the Illumina HiSeq System as 87-base-pair reads. In the paper's pipeline: A later analysis counted 75 million to 100 million unique TCR beta chains across the 700 or so repertoires, and some 11 million of these chains were shared by at least two donors. Raw reads were error-corrected and collapsed into unique sequences with a nearest-neighbor algorithm that merged closely related sequences to remove PCR and sequencing errors. V, D and J gene segments were assigned by aligning CDR3 sequences to IMGT reference sequences. For a sequence to be retained, at least a six-nucleotide match to both a V gene segment and a J gene segment was required. A rearrangement counted as productive if the CDR3 had no stop codons and remained in frame with V and J, and every other rearrangement counted as non-productive. CDR3 was defined by IMGT convention, running from the second conserved V-encoded cysteine to the conserved J-encoded phenylalanine. Sequences without an unambiguous match to a single V gene segment were excluded from the earlier analysis of about 640 of the donors. An earlier analysis of fewer than 750 of the donors called V segments functional above 56.7% productive rearrangements and segregating when the between-donor standard deviation exceeded 5%. A statistical classification framework was built for diagnosing cytomegalovirus status from the catalog of TCR beta chain sequences. In a later analysis, TCR nucleotide sequences were compared against IMGT/GENE-DB human TR gene sequences so that V and J genes could be assigned. Using the TCRdist pipeline, a later analysis assigned CDR3 sequences along with most-parsimonious VDJ recombination scenarios. A later analysis defined each TCR beta chain by its CDR3 amino acid sequence plus V-gene family, and excluded reads lacking a unique V-gene family. In a later analysis, approximately 640 highly shared, low-generation-probability nucleotide sequences were removed to address suspected cross-contamination and a sequencing artifact. In a later analysis, a clonal expansion index for each public chain was calculated from normalized within-repertoire ranks of inferred template counts. In a later analysis, generation probabilities were computed using a VDJ recombination model fitted to out-of-frame rearrangements, and the results were checked against IGoR. In a later analysis, hypergeometric tests were used to score TCR-TCR, TCR-HLA and TCR-CMV co-occurrence, with a repertoire-size bias correction applied to TCR pairs. In a later analysis, false discovery rates were estimated by permuting HLA or CMV assignments 20 times. In a later analysis, co-occurring TCRs were grouped with DBSCAN, and TCRdist sequence similarity was added when clustering was performed within HLA-allele-positive subsets. Repertoires with fewer than 30,000 or more than 120,000 public chains were left out of co-occurrence clustering, as were several repertoires with anomalous nucleotide sharing. TCRdb obtained this table from immuneACCESS and retained in-frame rearrangements with V and J assigned. These tables miss some clones; where compared with another copy, unresolved V genes account for less than half of the shortfall, and the remainder is unexplained. Clone size and the V and J calls come from that table; the DNA yielded D and trimming. The sample table shows around 180,000 clones, and over 70% are seen once. The leading ten clones occupy 5.7% of the sample.

The material sequenced was PBMCs. The V and J segments used are TRBV6-5 and TRBJ2-3, with no confident D gene call. The sequence was obtained from a middle-aged man in good health and CMV-seronegative. The DNA is as follows: TGTGCCAGCAGTCGGGTGGGCACAGATACGCAGTATTTT. Its product reads: CASSRVGTDTQYF.